The 11 T cell receptor beta chains below all came from one sample that was sequenced in a study of control samples from healthy donors and cancer patients. The protocol was immunoSEQ multiplex PCR, while the TCRdb copy is restricted to in-frame clones and leaves out a portion. Of about 130,000 clones in the sample, over 90% were seen once. What was sequenced was PBMCs. These TCRs come from a man between 60 and 70 years old with colorectal cancer.

The V call is TRBV20-1, the J call TRBJ1-1; TRBD1 might be the D (5 bases). The CDR3 length is 11 residues. Germline V gene sequence: CDR1 DFQATT, CDR2 SNEGSKA (reference sequence). Deletions cut 3 bases from V and 9 bases from J, with 11 bases between. This chain's CDR3 is CSARYGGKAFF. The DNA for the CDR3 is TGCAGTGCTAGGTATGGGGGAAAAGCTTTCTTT.

The chain combines TRBV5-1 with TRBJ2-3, with 16 nucleotides matching TRBD2. The CDR3 spans 18 residues. Germline V gene data show CDR1 as SGHRS and CDR2 as YFSETQ. The V segment lost 4 bases and the J segment 3 bases; nucleotides outside the gene matches: 8. The CDR3 loop is CASSPGLAGGPRTDTQYF. Written as DNA, the CDR3 is TGCGCCAGCAGCCCGGGACTAGCGGGGGGGCCTCGTACAGATACGCAGTATTTT.

This clone was found once. This sequence joins TRBV28 and TRBJ1-2; D is perhaps TRBD1 (6 bases). The V gene lost 5 bases and the J gene lost 4 bases, with 20 bases spanning the gap. The germline V gene encodes CDR1 MDHEN and CDR2 SYDVKM. The CDR3 loop spans 16 amino acids. The CDR3 DNA follows: TGTGCCAGCAGTCGCCGGGACACCGTCGTGGGCTATGGCTACACCTTC. Translated: CASSRRDTVVGYGYTF.

In nucleotides, the CDR3 is TGTGCCAGCAGTTACCCTGCTGCCAACACCGGGGAGCTGTTTTTT. Encoded protein: CASSYPAANTGELFF. This chain joins TRBV6-2 or TRBV6-3 and TRBJ2-2; D is uncertain. The CDR3 has 15 residues. Germline CDR1 reads MNHEY; CDR2 reads SVGEGT. Trimming removed 2 bases at V and 2 bases at J, with 9 bases between.

This chain joins TRBV10-3 and TRBJ2-5; 8 bases match TRBD1. CDR1 and CDR2 from the germline V gene are ENHRY and SYGVKD. V shed 6 bases, J shed 3 bases, and the junction held 6 bases outside the gene matches. CDR3 size: 14 residues. The CDR3 coding sequence is TGTGCCATCAGGGGGGGACAGGAAGAAGAGACCCAGTACTTC. Amino acid sequence: CAIRGGQEEETQYF.

The chain uses TRBV2 and TRBJ1-2; TRBD1 matches at 10 bases. CDR1 is SNHLY and CDR2 is FYNNEI in the germline V gene. Losses at the gene ends were 4 bases for V and 6 bases for J; bases not matched to a gene: 2. This CDR3 spans 13 amino acids. The CDR3 region is CASSVGQGDGYTF. DNA of the CDR3: TGTGCCAGCAGTGTCGGACAGGGGGATGGCTACACCTTC.

The CDR3 DNA is TGTGCCAGCAGCTTAGATCCTGACAGGGGCACTCACTATGGCTACACCTTC. It translates to CASSLDPDRGTHYGYTF. The chain carries TRBV11-2 and TRBJ1-2; 8 positions match TRBD1. This CDR3 spans 17 amino acids. CDR1 and CDR2 from the germline V gene are SGHAT and FQNNGV. Unmatched junction bases numbered 9, after V lost 0 bases and J lost 3 bases. The variable domain in full, with the rest retrieved from reference TRBV11-2 and TRBJ1-2, is EAGVAQSPRYKIIEKRQSVAFWCNPISGHATLYWYQQILGQGPKLLIQFQNNGVVDDSQLPKDRFSAERLKGVDSTLKIQPAKLEDSAVYLCASSLDPDRGTHYGYTFGSGTRLTVV.

The chain links TRBV11-2 to TRBJ1-1; D is ambiguous. CDR1 and CDR2 (germline): SGHAT, FQNNGV. CDR3 length: 13 residues. V shed 5 bases and J shed 7 bases, with 14 bases lying between them. CDR3 DNA: TGTGCCAGCAGCGCCCAAGTCACCTTTGAAGCTTTCTTT. Amino acids: CASSAQVTFEAFF.

The chain carries TRBV4-3 and TRBJ2-3; no reliable D call. From germline, CDR1 is LGHNA and CDR2 YSLEER. Trimming left V 1 base short and J 4 bases short, with 6 bases between. The CDR3 totals 13 residues. The CDR3 loop is CASSQVGADTQYF. CDR3 DNA sequence: TGCGCCAGCAGCCAAGTAGGCGCAGATACGCAGTATTTT.

This chain joins TRBV29-1 and TRBJ2-1; D gene unclear. CDR1 is SQVTM and CDR2 is ANQGSEA in the germline V gene. This CDR3 spans 11 amino acids. CDR3 sequence: CRAHLETKQFF. The CDR3 DNA sequence: TGCAGGGCACATCTTGAGACCAAGCAGTTCTTC.

This clone appeared a single time. The rearrangement uses TRBV3-1 (or the pseudogene TRBV3-2) and TRBJ1-2; 7 positions match TRBD1. After removal of 2 bases from V and 5 bases from J, the junction contained 11 bases not matched to a gene. Germline assignment: CDR1 LGHDT and CDR2 YNNKEL (reference sequence). The CDR3 length is 16 residues. For the CDR3, the DNA is TGTGCCAGCAGCCAATCCGACAAGGGGGCGCGGTATGGCTACACCTTC. Amino acid sequence: CASSQSDKGARYGYTF.